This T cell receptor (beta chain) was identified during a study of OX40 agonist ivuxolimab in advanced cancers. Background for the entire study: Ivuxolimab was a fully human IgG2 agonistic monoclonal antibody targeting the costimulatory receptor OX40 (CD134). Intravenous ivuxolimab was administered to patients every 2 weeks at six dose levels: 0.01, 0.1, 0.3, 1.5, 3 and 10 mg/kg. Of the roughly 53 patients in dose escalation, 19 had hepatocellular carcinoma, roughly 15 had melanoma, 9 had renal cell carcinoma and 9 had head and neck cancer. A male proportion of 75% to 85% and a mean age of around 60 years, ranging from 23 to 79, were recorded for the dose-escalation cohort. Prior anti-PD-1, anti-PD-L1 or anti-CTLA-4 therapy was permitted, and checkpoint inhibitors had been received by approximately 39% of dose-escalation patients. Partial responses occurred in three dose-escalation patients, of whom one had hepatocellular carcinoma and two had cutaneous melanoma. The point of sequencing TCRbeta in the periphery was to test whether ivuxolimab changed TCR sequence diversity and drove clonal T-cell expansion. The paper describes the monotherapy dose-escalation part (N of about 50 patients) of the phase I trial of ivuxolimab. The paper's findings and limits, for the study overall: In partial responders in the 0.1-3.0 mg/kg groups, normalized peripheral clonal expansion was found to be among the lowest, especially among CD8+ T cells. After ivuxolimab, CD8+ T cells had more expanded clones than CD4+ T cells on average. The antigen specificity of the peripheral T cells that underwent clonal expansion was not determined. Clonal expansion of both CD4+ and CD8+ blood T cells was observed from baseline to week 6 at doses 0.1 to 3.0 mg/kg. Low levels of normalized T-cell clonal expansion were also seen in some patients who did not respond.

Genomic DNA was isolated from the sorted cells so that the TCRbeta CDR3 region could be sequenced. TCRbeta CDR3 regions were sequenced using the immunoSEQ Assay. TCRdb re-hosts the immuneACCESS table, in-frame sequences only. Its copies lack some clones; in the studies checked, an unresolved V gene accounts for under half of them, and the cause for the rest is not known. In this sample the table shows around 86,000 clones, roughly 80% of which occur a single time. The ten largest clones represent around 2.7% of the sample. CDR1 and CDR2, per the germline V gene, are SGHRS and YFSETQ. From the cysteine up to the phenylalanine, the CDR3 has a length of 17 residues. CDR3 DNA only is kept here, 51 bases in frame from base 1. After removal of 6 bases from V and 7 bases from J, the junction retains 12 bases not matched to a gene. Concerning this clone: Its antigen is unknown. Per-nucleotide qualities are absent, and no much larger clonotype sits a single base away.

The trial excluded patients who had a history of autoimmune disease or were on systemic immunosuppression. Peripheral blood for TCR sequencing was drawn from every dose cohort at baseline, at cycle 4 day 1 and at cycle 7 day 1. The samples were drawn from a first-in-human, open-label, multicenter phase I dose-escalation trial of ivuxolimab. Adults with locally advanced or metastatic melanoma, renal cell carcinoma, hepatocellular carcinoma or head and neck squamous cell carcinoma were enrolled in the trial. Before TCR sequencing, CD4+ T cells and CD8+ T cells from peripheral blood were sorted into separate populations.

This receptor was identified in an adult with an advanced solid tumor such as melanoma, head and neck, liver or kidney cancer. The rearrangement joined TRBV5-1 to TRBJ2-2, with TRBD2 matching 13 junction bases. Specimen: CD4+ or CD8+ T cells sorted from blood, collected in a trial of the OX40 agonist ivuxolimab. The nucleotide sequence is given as TGCGCCAGCACCCCGGGACTAGCGGGACCCAAGGGCGGGGAGCTGTTTTTT. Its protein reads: CASTPGLAGPKGGELFF. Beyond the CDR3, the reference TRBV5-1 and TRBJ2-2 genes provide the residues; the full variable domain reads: KAGVTQTPRYLIKTRGQQVTLSCSPISGHRSVSWYQQTPGQGLQFLFEYFSETQRNKGNFPGRFSGRQFSNSRSEMNVSTLELGDSALYLCASTPGLAGPKGGELFFGEGSRLTVL.